Included here is one TCR beta chain sequence, with context. In the study's own analysis: For nucleated cells, counts were estimated from reference gene primer amplification. Data came from immunoSEQ multiplex PCR; TCRdb stores just in-frame clones and leaves some out. For V, J and clone size, that table is used; D and trimming come from the DNA. The repertoire includes about 150,000 clones, around 90% of them detected once, and 2.5% sits in the top ten. The sample originates from a study of blood T cell repertoires in COVID-19. About the study: Sites across the United States, Italy and Spain contributed samples from acute and convalescent COVID-19.

The receptor was derived from a woman of 80 years or more with COVID-19, enrolled during active disease. Sequencing input: peripheral blood.

CDR3 in DNA: TGTGCCAGCTCCTCCGGGACAGGGAATGAAAAACTGTTTTTT. Residues: CASSSGTGNEKLFF. The chain uses TRBV18 and TRBJ1-4, with 9 bases that match TRBD1. CDR1 is KGHSH, CDR2 LQKENI, per germline. The CDR3 is made up of 14 amino acids. V lost 6 bases and J lost 5; bases outside the gene matches: 4. Looking up the rest from reference TRBV18 and TRBJ1-4 gives the full variable domain: NAGVMQNPRHLVRRRGQEARLRCSPMKGHSHVYWYRQLPEEGLKFMVYLQKENIIDESGMPKERFSAEFPKEGPSILRIQQVVRGDSAAYFCASSSGTGNEKLFFGSGTQLSVL.